This T cell receptor (beta chain) was sequenced for a study of neurological immune-mediated disorders. The CDR3 extends over 16 amino acids. V shed 0 bases and J shed 2 bases, with 13 bases lying between them. The germline gives CDR1 SGHDT, CDR2 YYEEEE. TCRdb reanalysed the 5' RACE reads using MiXCR and keeps one entry per CDR3 protein. The sample lists about 66,000 distinct CDR3 sequences, 3.9% seen once, with approximately 1.2% in the top ten. Ten or more counts support this clonotype. Sequenced: PBMCs. J is TRBJ2-3 and V is TRBV5-6; D perhaps matches TRBD2 (7 bases). This clonotype was obtained from a man aged 30 to 39 with multiple sclerosis. The CDR3 sequence is CASSLDAGASTDTQYF. The CDR3 nucleotides read TGTGCCAGCAGCTTGGACGCGGGGGCCTCCACAGATACGCAGTATTTT.